A selection of T cell receptor beta chains follows, all from one sample in a study of cytomegalovirus exposure and HLA in healthy donors. Repertoires were generated with immunoSEQ multiplex PCR, while TCRdb's copy carries only in-frame clones and drops some. The sample carries 100,000 to 150,000 clones, over 75% recorded once. Source material: PBMCs. The receptors stem from a young man in good health and CMV-seropositive. Each CDR3 is given with its conserved first and last residue. D genes are given only for firm matches. Size tells how often a clone was seen (once, few, many) or the class of an expanded clone, and some rows leave it out.

j_call d_call clone_size v_call cdr3_aa cdr3_nt
TRBJ1-1 - - TRBV19 CASIPRRDGNTEAFF TGTGCCAGCATCCCCAGGCGGGACGGGAACACTGAAGCTTTCTTT
TRBJ1-1 - - TRBV7-9 CASSPTAGNTEAFF TGTGCCAGCAGCCCCACAGCGGGGAACACTGAAGCTTTCTTT
TRBJ2-7 TRBD2 - TRBV5-4 CASSSSSGSNEQYF TGTGCCAGCAGCTCCTCTAGCGGGAGCAACGAGCAGTACTTC
TRBJ2-7 TRBD1 few TRBV4-3 CASSQDRGQRYEQYF TGCGCCAGCAGCCAAGATAGGGGACAGCGCTACGAGCAGTACTTC
TRBJ2-7 - - TRBV9 CASSVQGPHEQYF TGTGCCAGCAGCGTTCAGGGGCCCCACGAGCAGTACTTC
TRBJ2-2 - few TRBV5-5 CASNLVGETGELFF TGTGCCAGCAACTTGGTAGGAGAGACCGGGGAGCTGTTTTTT
TRBJ2-3 TRBD2 - TRBV10-2 CASSDRPSGGGTDTQYF TGCGCCAGCAGCGACCGTCCTAGCGGAGGGGGCACAGATACGCAGTATTTT
TRBJ2-7 - once TRBV19 CASSIRFSYEQYF TGTGCCAGTAGTATTCGGTTTTCCTACGAGCAGTACTTC
TRBJ2-7 TRBD2 - TRBV7-9 CSSSSTSGMFYEQYF TGTTCCAGCAGCTCGACTAGCGGGATGTTCTACGAGCAGTACTTC
TRBJ2-1 TRBD2 few TRBV9 CASSVSGSSYNEQFF TGTGCCAGCAGCGTGAGCGGGAGCTCCTACAATGAGCAGTTCTTC